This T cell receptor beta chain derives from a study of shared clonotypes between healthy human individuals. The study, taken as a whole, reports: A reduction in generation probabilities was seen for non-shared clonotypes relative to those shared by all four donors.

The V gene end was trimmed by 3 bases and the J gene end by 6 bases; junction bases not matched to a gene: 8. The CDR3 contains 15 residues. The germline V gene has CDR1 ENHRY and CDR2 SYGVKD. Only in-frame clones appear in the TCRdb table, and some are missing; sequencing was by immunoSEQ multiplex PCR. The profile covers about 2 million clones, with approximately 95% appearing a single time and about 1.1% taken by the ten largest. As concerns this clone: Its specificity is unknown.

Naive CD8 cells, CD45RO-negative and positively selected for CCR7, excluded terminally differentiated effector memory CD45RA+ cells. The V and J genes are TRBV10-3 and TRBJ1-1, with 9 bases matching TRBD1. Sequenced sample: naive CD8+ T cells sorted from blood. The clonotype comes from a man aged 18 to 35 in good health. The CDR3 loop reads CAISDLRQGESEAFF. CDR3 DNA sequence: TGTGCCATCAGTGACCTCCGACAGGGGGAATCTGAAGCTTTCTTT.